Listed below are T cell receptor beta chains from one sample, sequenced in a study of T cells after yellow fever vaccination. TCRdb redid the calling of the 5' RACE reads with MiXCR, one entry per CDR3 protein. The sample carries hundreds of thousands of distinct CDR3 sequences, 8.5% to 10% recorded once. The sequencing here drew on PBMCs, taken on the day of the first yellow fever vaccination. All receptors come from a man aged 18-30 years who received the YFV17D yellow fever vaccine. Each CDR3 is given without its conserved first and last residue. The order of the fields is J gene, clone size, V gene, CDR3 protein. For some rows the clone size is stated as once, few or many, or as a class when expanded; others skip it.

j_gene: TRBJ1-1; abundance: .; v_gene: TRBV20-1; CDR3aa: SARERRQWTEAF
j_gene: TRBJ1-6; abundance: few; v_gene: TRBV6-2/TRBV6-3; CDR3aa: ASGTALAISYNSPLH
j_gene: TRBJ2-3; abundance: few; v_gene: TRBV7-2; CDR3aa: ASSLMAGGDTQY
j_gene: TRBJ1-6; abundance: few; v_gene: TRBV12-3/TRBV12-4; CDR3aa: ASSLGAPLH
j_gene: TRBJ2-7; abundance: few; v_gene: TRBV6-1; CDR3aa: ASSRDRAMRDEQY
j_gene: TRBJ2-3; abundance: many; v_gene: TRBV3-1; CDR3aa: ASSQGGADTQY
j_gene: TRBJ2-7; abundance: .; v_gene: TRBV4-3; CDR3aa: ASSQDPRQSYEQY
j_gene: TRBJ1-4; abundance: .; v_gene: TRBV6-1; CDR3aa: ASWTGASEKLF
j_gene: TRBJ1-1; abundance: .; v_gene: TRBV7-3; CDR3aa: ASSPGSHTEAF
j_gene: TRBJ2-3; abundance: few; v_gene: TRBV5-1; CDR3aa: ASSLNREAGGTQY
j_gene: TRBJ1-2; abundance: .; v_gene: TRBV20-1; CDR3aa: SAGIRPNYGYT
j_gene: TRBJ2-1; abundance: many; v_gene: TRBV5-1; CDR3aa: ASSLVPAGANNEQF
j_gene: TRBJ2-5; abundance: few; v_gene: TRBV4-1; CDR3aa: ASSLERNTGTQY
j_gene: TRBJ2-3; abundance: few; v_gene: TRBV4-1; CDR3aa: ASSPPPGSPLFTQY
j_gene: TRBJ1-6; abundance: .; v_gene: TRBV5-4; CDR3aa: ASSSSAVTYNSPLH
j_gene: TRBJ2-1; abundance: few; v_gene: TRBV7-2; CDR3aa: ASSLAPGLAGGHEQF
j_gene: TRBJ1-1; abundance: .; v_gene: TRBV5-1; CDR3aa: ASSLGRGTGGGTEAF
j_gene: TRBJ1-1; abundance: .; v_gene: TRBV6-5; CDR3aa: ASSSHAGNTEAF
j_gene: TRBJ1-5; abundance: .; v_gene: TRBV18; CDR3aa: ASSPTRAGYQPQH
j_gene: TRBJ2-2; abundance: .; v_gene: TRBV4-1; CDR3aa: ASSQEFRPGELF
j_gene: TRBJ2-3; abundance: few; v_gene: TRBV27; CDR3aa: ASSLTGTTADTQY
j_gene: TRBJ2-7; abundance: few; v_gene: TRBV20-1; CDR3aa: SASWASYEQY
j_gene: TRBJ1-2; abundance: many; v_gene: TRBV7-2; CDR3aa: ASSPDTDYGYT
j_gene: TRBJ2-1; abundance: .; v_gene: TRBV2; CDR3aa: ASKTGSSYNEQF
j_gene: TRBJ2-5; abundance: many; v_gene: TRBV6-2/TRBV6-3; CDR3aa: ASSYLQQETQY
j_gene: TRBJ2-3; abundance: once; v_gene: TRBV7-2; CDR3aa: ASSLGTSGGLTDTQY
j_gene: TRBJ1-1; abundance: .; v_gene: TRBV12-5; CDR3aa: ASGLEQTEAF
j_gene: TRBJ1-1; abundance: many; v_gene: TRBV5-1; CDR3aa: ASSYGQGLVRNTEAF
j_gene: TRBJ2-2; abundance: .; v_gene: TRBV12-3/TRBV12-4; CDR3aa: ASSTTVKSGELF
j_gene: TRBJ2-4; abundance: .; v_gene: TRBV20-1; CDR3aa: SAIGVSKNIQY
j_gene: TRBJ2-1; abundance: .; v_gene: TRBV12-5; CDR3aa: ASGLGGGEQF
j_gene: TRBJ2-5; abundance: few; v_gene: TRBV6-5; CDR3aa: ASSYRASGVTGGETQY
j_gene: TRBJ2-1; abundance: .; v_gene: TRBV19; CDR3aa: ASSMVQRGSSYNEQF
j_gene: TRBJ2-5; abundance: .; v_gene: TRBV2; CDR3aa: ASSVGVPGETQY
j_gene: TRBJ1-6; abundance: .; v_gene: TRBV6-5; CDR3aa: ASSYSGSGDSPLH
j_gene: TRBJ2-2; abundance: many; v_gene: TRBV5-1; CDR3aa: ASSLYRDRPNTGELF
j_gene: TRBJ2-3; abundance: .; v_gene: TRBV6-1; CDR3aa: ASRGAGTDTQY
j_gene: TRBJ2-3; abundance: .; v_gene: TRBV6-2/TRBV6-3; CDR3aa: ASSYLTHDLTDTQY
j_gene: TRBJ1-4; abundance: few; v_gene: TRBV2; CDR3aa: ASSEAAAGLDEKLF
j_gene: TRBJ2-3; abundance: .; v_gene: TRBV24-1; CDR3aa: ATSDPGQGGTDTQY
j_gene: TRBJ2-7; abundance: .; v_gene: TRBV10-3; CDR3aa: AISEFGQAEY
j_gene: TRBJ1-2; abundance: few; v_gene: TRBV12-3/TRBV12-4; CDR3aa: ASSFLGRDGYT
j_gene: TRBJ2-7; abundance: few; v_gene: TRBV12-3/TRBV12-4; CDR3aa: ASSLQDFPLGQY
j_gene: TRBJ2-3; abundance: few; v_gene: TRBV15; CDR3aa: ATSRRDGGGTDTQY
j_gene: TRBJ2-5; abundance: .; v_gene: TRBV4-2; CDR3aa: ASSQGIGQGQETQY
j_gene: TRBJ1-2; abundance: few; v_gene: TRBV6-2/TRBV6-3; CDR3aa: ASSYGITVSYGYT
j_gene: TRBJ2-3; abundance: .; v_gene: TRBV7-2; CDR3aa: ASSFDRGAWTDTQY
j_gene: TRBJ2-1; abundance: .; v_gene: TRBV19; CDR3aa: ASSISTHEQF